A selection of T cell receptor beta chains follows, all from one sample in a study of cytomegalovirus exposure and HLA in healthy donors. Profiling relied on immunoSEQ multiplex PCR, and the TCRdb table lists in-frame clones only, not all of them. The profile covers some 62,000 clones, with about 87% appearing a single time and roughly 1.5% taken by the ten largest. The sample consisted of PBMCs. The receptors come from a man aged 18 to 29 in good health and CMV-seronegative. Each CDR3 is given with its conserved first and last residue. Fields, in order: V gene, D gene, J gene, clone size, CDR3 protein, CDR3 DNA. The D gene is left open where the match is weak. A clone size is listed for some rows: how often the clone was seen (once, few, many), or a class if it is expanded.

TRBV6-5	TRBD1	TRBJ2-7	-	CASSYVDRANEQYF	TGTGCCAGCAGTTACGTAGACAGGGCAAACGAGCAGTACTTC
TRBV5-1	-	TRBJ2-6	few	CASSLDGSGANVLTF	TGCGCCAGCAGCTTGGACGGCTCTGGGGCCAACGTCCTGACTTTC
TRBV25-1	-	TRBJ1-1	-	CASSDGATNTEAFF	TGTGCCAGCAGTGATGGGGCGACGAACACTGAAGCTTTCTTT
TRBV2	TRBD2	TRBJ2-3	-	CASSESGANTDTQYF	TGTGCCAGCAGTGAAAGCGGGGCGAACACAGATACGCAGTATTTT
TRBV4-1	-	TRBJ2-7	-	CASSQVRTLWDPKYF	TGCGCCAGCAGCCAAGTCCGGACTCTTTGGGATCCCAAGTACTTC
TRBV7-8	-	TRBJ2-3	once	CASSLDLYTDTQYF	TGTGCCAGCAGCTTAGATTTGTACACAGATACGCAGTATTTT
TRBV2	-	TRBJ1-5	-	CASQDSGNQPQHF	TGTGCCAGCCAGGATTCGGGCAATCAGCCCCAGCATTTT
TRBV7-9	TRBD1	TRBJ2-7	-	CASSERTGWGGEQYF	TGTGCCAGCAGCGAAAGGACAGGGTGGGGAGGCGAGCAGTACTTC
TRBV25-1	-	TRBJ1-2	-	CASSANDSPGYTF	TGTGCCAGCAGTGCGAACGACAGTCCGGGCTACACCTTC
TRBV6-1	TRBD2	TRBJ2-5	-	CASRAGGAQETQYF	TGTGCCAGCAGGGCCGGGGGGGCCCAAGAGACCCAGTACTTC
TRBV7-2	-	TRBJ2-3	-	CASSLVRGLGDTQYF	TGTGCCAGCAGCCTAGTACGGGGACTTGGAGATACGCAGTATTTT
TRBV6-5	-	TRBJ2-1	-	CASSYVRGNNEQFF	TGTGCCAGCAGTTACGTCAGGGGAAACAATGAGCAGTTCTTC
TRBV19	-	TRBJ2-6	-	CASREVRAGANVLTF	TGTGCCAGCCGTGAGGTGAGGGCTGGGGCCAACGTCCTGACTTTC
TRBV19	TRBD1	TRBJ2-7	once	CASSSGDRAGSYEQYF	TGTGCCAGTAGTTCCGGGGACAGGGCAGGTTCCTACGAGCAGTACTTC
TRBV7-9	-	TRBJ1-1	once	CASSLRSGNTEAFF	TGTGCCAGCAGCTTAAGATCGGGGAACACTGAAGCTTTCTTT
TRBV29-1	-	TRBJ2-7	-	CSVEGPSYEQYF	TGCAGCGTTGAAGGGCCCTCCTACGAGCAGTACTTC
TRBV14	-	TRBJ2-5	-	CASSQLTQAQGETQYF	TGTGCCAGCAGCCAACTTACTCAGGCCCAGGGAGAGACCCAGTACTTC
TRBV13	-	TRBJ1-2	-	CASSLGQMGYTF	TGTGCCAGCAGCCTCGGACAGATGGGCTACACCTTC
TRBV28	-	TRBJ2-2	few	CASSFSYSGLNTGELFF	TGTGCCAGCAGTTTTTCTTACTCCGGACTGAACACCGGGGAGCTGTTTTTT
TRBV28	-	TRBJ2-5	-	CASTRRGEETQYF	TGTGCCAGCACCAGGCGGGGTGAAGAGACCCAGTACTTC
TRBV11-2	TRBD1	TRBJ2-5	-	CASSLMRGLGETQYF	TGTGCCAGCAGCCTAATGAGGGGGCTCGGGGAGACCCAGTACTTC
TRBV28	-	TRBJ2-1	-	CASSLSGQYNEQFF	TGTGCCAGCAGTTTAAGTGGGCAGTACAATGAGCAGTTCTTC
TRBV5-1	-	TRBJ2-7	-	CASSLALGQTYEQYF	TGCGCCAGCAGCTTGGCTCTTGGACAGACGTACGAGCAGTACTTC
TRBV2	-	TRBJ2-2	-	CASGESRAGELFF	TGTGCCAGCGGGGAATCGAGGGCCGGGGAGCTGTTTTTT
TRBV29-1	TRBD2	TRBJ2-1	-	CSVGTSGGYNEQFF	TGCAGCGTTGGGACTAGCGGGGGTTACAATGAGCAGTTCTTC
TRBV10-3	TRBD2	TRBJ2-1	-	CAISETSGGATSYNEQFF	TGTGCCATCAGTGAGACTAGCGGGGGGGCCACCTCCTACAATGAGCAGTTCTTC
TRBV10-3	TRBD1	TRBJ1-2	-	CAISEGTGGHGYTF	TGTGCCATCAGTGAAGGGACAGGGGGCCATGGCTACACCTTC
TRBV4-1	TRBD2	TRBJ2-5	once	CASSQARSGGAQETQYF	TGCGCCAGCAGCCAAGCCCGTAGCGGGGGGGCCCAAGAGACCCAGTACTTC
TRBV5-1	-	TRBJ1-1	-	CASSLQGGGTEAFF	TGCGCCAGCAGCTTACAGGGCGGGGGCACTGAAGCTTTCTTT
TRBV28	-	TRBJ2-4	once	CASSRLRGAKNIQYF	TGTGCCAGCAGCCGCCTCAGGGGAGCCAAAAACATTCAGTACTTC
TRBV9	-	TRBJ2-5	-	CASSVAPSRQEETQYF	TGTGCCAGCAGCGTAGCCCCCTCGAGACAGGAAGAGACCCAGTACTTC
TRBV29-1	TRBD1	TRBJ2-1	-	CSARDRADNEQFF	TGCAGCGCCCGGGACAGGGCGGACAATGAGCAGTTCTTC